The 26 T cell receptor beta chains given below trace back to one sample, sequenced in a study of blood T cell repertoires in COVID-19. Some clones are missing from TCRdb's copy, which holds only in-frame ones; the method was immunoSEQ multiplex PCR. The repertoire holds some 260,000 clones, with over 70% as singletons. The sequenced sample was peripheral blood. All receptors come from a woman between 65 and 79 years old with COVID-19, enrolled during active disease.

The chain couples TRBV10-2 to TRBJ2-7; 9 nucleotides align to TRBD1. CDR1 and CDR2 (germline): WSHSY, SAAADI. The CDR3 contains 17 residues. After removal of 3 bases from V and 1 base from J, the junction contained 10 bases not matched to a gene. The DNA for the CDR3 is TGCGCCAGCAGTGAATCAAGGTGGGACAGGGCGTCCTACGAGCAGTACTTC. Its protein product is CASSESRWDRASYEQYF.

The chain couples TRBV30 to TRBJ1-1, with 10 bases lining up with TRBD1. This CDR3 is 13 amino acids long. Germline CDR1 is GTSNPN and CDR2 is SVGIG (reference sequence). V lost 4 bases, J lost 11 bases, and 10 bases stayed unmatched. In DNA, the CDR3 is TGTGCCTGGAACCTTGACAGGGGGCGAGAGGCTTTCTTT. Its translation is CAWNLDRGREAFF.

The DNA of the CDR3 is TGTGCTAGTGGTTTAGCAGGGGCAGATACGCAGTATTTT. It yields the protein CASGLAGADTQYF. The chain combines TRBV12-5 with TRBJ2-3; TRBD1 is a possible D gene (6 bases). This CDR3 region has 13 residues. V lost 3 bases, J lost 4 bases, and 8 bases lay in between. The V gene's germline CDR1 is LGHNT and CDR2 FRNRAP.

This sequence joins TRBV5-1 and TRBJ2-1; D is possibly TRBD2 (5 bases). The CDR3 loop spans 14 amino acids. Trimming left V 0 bases short and J 3 bases short, with 7 bases between. Per the germline V gene, CDR1 is SGHRS and CDR2 is YFSETQ. The CDR3, as DNA: TGCGCCAGCAGCTTGGAAGGGAGCTACAATGAGCAGTTCTTC. Protein sequence: CASSLEGSYNEQFF.

The J gene is TRBJ2-7, the V gene TRBV5-6, with D maybe TRBD2 (5 bases). The CDR3 extends over 14 amino acids. Trimming took 7 bases from V and 0 from J, leaving 14 bases between them. The germline V gene encodes CDR1 SGHDT and CDR2 YYEEEE. CDR3 in DNA: TGTGCCAGCGGTATAGGGAGTCCCTCCTACGAGCAGTACTTC. Its translation: CASGIGSPSYEQYF.

V usage is TRBV24-1 and J usage is TRBJ1-2; maybe TRBD1 (6 bases). Germline CDR1 is KGHDR and CDR2 is SFDVKD. This CDR3 region has 14 residues. Trimming took 4 bases from V and 2 from J, leaving 10 bases between them. The CDR3 loop is CATSDPGTNYGYTF. The CDR3, as DNA: TGTGCCACCAGTGACCCTGGGACAAACTATGGCTACACCTTC.

The chain joins TRBV5-4 to TRBJ2-7, with 7 bases matching TRBD2. V was pared by 4 bases and J by 2 bases, with 9 bases of the junction left unmatched. The CDR3 consists of 15 residues. CDR1 and CDR2 from the germline V gene are SGHNT and YYREEE (reference sequence). The CDR3 protein is CASSKIAGTTYEQYF. The CDR3 bases are TGTGCCAGCAGCAAAATAGCGGGCACTACCTACGAGCAGTACTTC.

This rearrangement joins TRBV7-2 to TRBJ1-1; D unresolved. V gave up 5 bases and J gave up 3 bases, with 4 bases separating them. CDR3 length: 11 residues. The germline V gene has CDR1 SGHTA and CDR2 FQGNSA. In DNA form, the CDR3 reads TGTGCCAGCAGCCTTTACACTGAAGCTTTCTTT. Its protein is CASSLYTEAFF.

The V gene is TRBV12-5, the J gene TRBJ2-7, with D perhaps TRBD1 (5 bases). This CDR3 contains 15 residues. CDR1 is LGHNT and CDR2 is FRNRAP in the germline V gene. The germline V and J ends were trimmed by 4 bases and 2 bases, with 15 bases remaining between them. For the CDR3, the DNA is TGTGCTAGTGGTTCGCAGGACAACGCCCCCTACGAGCAGTACTTC. Translating it yields CASGSQDNAPYEQYF.

V usage is TRBV30 and J usage is TRBJ1-5; D unclear. Germline-derived CDR1 and CDR2 are GTSNPN and SVGIG (reference sequence). The CDR3 loop spans 15 amino acids. The V and J ends lost 0 bases and 4 bases respectively, with 13 bases between them. As DNA, the CDR3 is TGTGCCTGGAGTGTACGGGGTACAGAGAATCAGCCCCAGCATTTT. Its protein is CAWSVRGTENQPQHF.

The V gene is TRBV7-2, the J gene TRBJ2-7; 11 bases are shared with TRBD1. The V gene end was trimmed by 0 bases and the J gene end by 11 bases; junction bases not matched to a gene: 12. The germline V gene has CDR1 SGHTA and CDR2 FQGNSA. This CDR3 has 16 residues. CDR3 region: CASSLAPGTGGPGKYF. DNA for the CDR3: TGTGCCAGCAGCTTAGCGCCAGGGACAGGGGGTCCCGGGAAGTACTTC.

This clone was seen once. The chain recombines TRBV27 with TRBJ2-2; possible D gene TRBD2, 6 bases. The CDR3 sequence is 15 residues long. With 0 bases removed from V and 9 bases from J, the gap between germline ends came to 14 bases. CDR1 and CDR2 from the germline V gene are MNHEY and SMNVEV (reference sequence). Here the CDR3 reads CASSLSGTLPRELFF. DNA of the CDR3: TGTGCCAGCAGTTTATCGGGGACTCTCCCCCGGGAGCTGTTTTTT.

V and J are TRBV11-3 and TRBJ1-3, with D unclear. CDR3 length equals 13 residues. V lost 8 bases to trimming and J lost 0 bases, with 8 bases between them. CDR1 is SGHNT, CDR2 YENEEA, per germline. The CDR3 sequence: CASSGVSGNTIYF. The CDR3 nucleotides are TGTGCCAGCTCCGGGGTCTCTGGAAACACCATATATTTT.

This rearrangement joins TRBV28 to TRBJ1-2; D is undetermined. The CDR3 contains 14 residues. Germline V CDR1 and CDR2: MDHEN, SYDVKM. V gave up 4 bases and J gave up 0 bases, with 9 bases separating them. The CDR3 nucleotides read TGTGCCAGCAGTTCCCCCGAGTCTAACTATGGCTACACCTTC. Its translation: CASSSPESNYGYTF.

The J gene is TRBJ1-2, the V gene TRBV5-4, with D maybe TRBD1 (6 bases). The CDR3 covers 13 residues. Trimming stripped 5 bases from V and 2 bases from J, with 10 bases between. Germline CDR1 and CDR2: SGHNT and YYREEE (reference sequence). CDR3 DNA sequence: TGTGCCAGCAGGGCCGGGACAAACTATGGCTACACCTTC. Amino acid sequence: CASRAGTNYGYTF.

The chain carries TRBV10-1 and TRBJ1-1; tentative D call: TRBD1 (5 bases). The CDR3 consists of 14 residues. Trimming took off 7 bases at V and 0 bases at J, with 12 bases between the two ends. Per germline, CDR1 WNHNN and CDR2 SYGVQD (reference sequence). CDR3 in DNA: TGCGCCAGCAACCGACAGATAATGAACACTGAAGCTTTCTTT. It is translated as CASNRQIMNTEAFF.

In DNA form, the CDR3 reads TGTGCCAGCAGACAAGAAACTAATGAAAAACTGTTTTTT. It translates to CASRQETNEKLFF. The chain joins TRBV25-1 to TRBJ1-4; no clear D gene. V lost 6 bases, J lost 1 base, and 6 bases lay in between. Per the germline V gene, CDR1 is MGHDK and CDR2 is SYGVNS. The CDR3 contains 13 residues.

This sequence joins TRBV19 and TRBJ2-7; D perhaps matches TRBD1 (6 bases). Trimming took off 3 bases at V and 2 bases at J, with 17 bases between the two ends. This CDR3 region has 16 residues. Germline values: CDR1 LNHDA, CDR2 SQIVND (reference sequence). CDR3 DNA: TGTGCCAGTAGTATTGCAATGACAGGAACCACCTACGAGCAGTACTTC. As protein: CASSIAMTGTTYEQYF. Full variable domain (missing parts from reference TRBV19 and TRBJ2-7): DGGITQSPKYLFRKEGQNVTLSCEQNLNHDAMYWYRQDPGQGLRLIYYSQIVNDFQKGDIAEGYSVSREKKESFPLTVTSAQKNPTAFYLCASSIAMTGTTYEQYFGPGTRLTVT.

The gene calls are TRBV30 and TRBJ2-7; no reliable D call. Germline V gene lookup returns CDR1 GTSNPN and CDR2 SVGIG (reference sequence). Between the trimmed V and J ends, which lost 6 bases and 6 bases, there was a span of 15 bases. This CDR3 region has 12 residues. The DNA of the CDR3 is TGTGCCTGCTCCCTCCAGTGGGCCGAGCAGTACTTC. Its protein is CACSLQWAEQYF.

This chain joins TRBV28 and TRBJ2-3; TRBD1 agrees at 9 bases. The CDR3 has 15 residues. V trimming: 5 bases; J trimming: 5 bases; junction bases outside the gene matches: 8. Germline V gene sequence: CDR1 MDHEN, CDR2 SYDVKM. CDR3: CASSKSGTGKDTQYF. CDR3 nucleotides: TGTGCCAGCAGTAAATCCGGGACAGGGAAAGATACGCAGTATTTT.

The V gene is TRBV6-2 or TRBV6-3, the J gene TRBJ2-5; D may be TRBD1 (5 bases). Trimming pared 2 bases from V and 5 bases from J, leaving 6 bases between. Germline values: CDR1 MNHEY, CDR2 SVGEGT. The CDR3 covers 12 residues. The CDR3 DNA reads TGTGCCAGCAGTTACCCAGGGGAGACCCAGTACTTC. Translation: CASSYPGETQYF.

The rearrangement joins TRBV14 to TRBJ1-5; D is ambiguous. Deletions cut 2 bases from V and 4 bases from J, with 3 bases between. The germline V gene encodes CDR1 SGHDN and CDR2 FVKESK. CDR3 length: 12 residues. CDR3 DNA: TGTGCCAGCAGCCAACTAAATCAGCCCCAGCATTTT. Its protein is CASSQLNQPQHF.

This clone was observed a handful of times. The gene calls are TRBV27 and TRBJ2-4; 8 bases agree with TRBD1. The CDR3 length is 16 residues. The V segment lost 5 bases and the J segment 0 bases; nucleotides outside the gene matches: 6. The germline gives CDR1 MNHEY, CDR2 SMNVEV (reference sequence). CDR3 DNA: TGTGCCAGCAGTCCAGGGGGCCAGTTAGCCAAAAACATTCAGTACTTC. It yields the protein CASSPGGQLAKNIQYF.

The J gene is TRBJ2-7, the V gene TRBV19; 9 bases align to TRBD1. V lost 2 bases, J lost 4 bases, and 6 bases stayed unmatched. Germline CDR1 and CDR2: LNHDA and SQIVND (reference sequence). CDR3 length equals 15 residues. The CDR3 spells CASSIQSGQGYEQYF. CDR3 in DNA: TGTGCCAGTAGTATACAGTCGGGACAGGGTTACGAGCAGTACTTC. Supplemented by reference TRBV19 and TRBJ2-7, the full variable domain reads DGGITQSPKYLFRKEGQNVTLSCEQNLNHDAMYWYRQDPGQGLRLIYYSQIVNDFQKGDIAEGYSVSREKKESFPLTVTSAQKNPTAFYLCASSIQSGQGYEQYFGPGTRLTVT.

The chain carries TRBV28 and TRBJ1-2, with 7 bases aligning to TRBD1. J gave up 3 bases and V 6 bases, and 13 bases lay outside the gene matches. CDR1 is MDHEN and CDR2 is SYDVKM in the germline V gene. The CDR3 covers 16 residues. The CDR3 DNA reads TGTGCCAGCAGATCACTGGACAGGCCTATGCACTATGGCTACACCTTC. Translating gives CASRSLDRPMHYGYTF.

This clone was seen a single time. The genes are TRBV2 and TRBJ1-5, with 11 bases fitting TRBD1. Trimming at V came to 5 bases and at J to 2 bases, leaving 2 bases not matched to a gene. CDR1 and CDR2 from the germline V gene are SNHLY and FYNNEI. This CDR3 comprises 15 residues. The CDR3: CASSPDRGRNQPQHF. In DNA form, the CDR3 reads TGTGCCAGCAGTCCGGACAGGGGGCGCAATCAGCCCCAGCATTTT.